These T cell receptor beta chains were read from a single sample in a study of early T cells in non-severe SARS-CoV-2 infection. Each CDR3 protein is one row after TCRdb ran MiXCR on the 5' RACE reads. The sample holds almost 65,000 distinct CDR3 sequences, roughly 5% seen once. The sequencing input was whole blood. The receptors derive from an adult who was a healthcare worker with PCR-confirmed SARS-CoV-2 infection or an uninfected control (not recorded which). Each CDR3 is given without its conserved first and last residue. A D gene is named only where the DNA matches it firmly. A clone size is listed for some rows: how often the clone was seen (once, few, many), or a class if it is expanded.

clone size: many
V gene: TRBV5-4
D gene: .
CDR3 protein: ASSESVSGTEAF

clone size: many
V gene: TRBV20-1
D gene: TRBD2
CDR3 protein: SASFLAGQSYEQY

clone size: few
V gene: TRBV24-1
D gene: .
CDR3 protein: ATSEVTGRGEQY

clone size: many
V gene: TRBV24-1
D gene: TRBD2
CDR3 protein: ATSDPGLAGDLTDTQY

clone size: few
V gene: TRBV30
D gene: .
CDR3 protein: AWQGGGWSTDTQY

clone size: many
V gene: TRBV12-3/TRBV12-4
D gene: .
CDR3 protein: ASSFLLNTGELF

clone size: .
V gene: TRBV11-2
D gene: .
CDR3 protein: ASRGITSTDTQY

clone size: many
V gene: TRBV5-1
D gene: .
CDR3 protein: ASSLGQGGTEAF

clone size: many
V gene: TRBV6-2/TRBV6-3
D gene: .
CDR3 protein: ASSRGTETQY

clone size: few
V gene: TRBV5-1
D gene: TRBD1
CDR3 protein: ASSLAPQGGSDTQY

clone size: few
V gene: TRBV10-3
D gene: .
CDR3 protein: AIRGAINSPLH

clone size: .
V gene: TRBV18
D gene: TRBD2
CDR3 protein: ASSTGGPYEQY

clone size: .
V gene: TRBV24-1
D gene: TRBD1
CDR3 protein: ATRDRDIGELF

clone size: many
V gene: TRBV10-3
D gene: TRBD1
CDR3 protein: AITALDRGNTEAF

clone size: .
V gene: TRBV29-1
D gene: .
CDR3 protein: SVKRATEAF

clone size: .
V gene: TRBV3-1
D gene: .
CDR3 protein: ASTPWGRETTSEAF

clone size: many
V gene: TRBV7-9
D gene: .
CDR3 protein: ASSFSLGADEQF

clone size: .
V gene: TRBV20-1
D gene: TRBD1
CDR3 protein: SAAGGTEAF

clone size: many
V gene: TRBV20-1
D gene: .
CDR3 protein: SARPPQGMTEAF

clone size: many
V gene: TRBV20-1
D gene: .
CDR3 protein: SARVFSNSGEYEQY

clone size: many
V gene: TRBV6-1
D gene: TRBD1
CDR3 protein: ASRDRNNPKNIQY

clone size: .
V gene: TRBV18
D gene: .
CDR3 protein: ASSLGTAVYGYT

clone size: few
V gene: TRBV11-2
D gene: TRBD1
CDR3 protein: ASSSRTGPYEQY